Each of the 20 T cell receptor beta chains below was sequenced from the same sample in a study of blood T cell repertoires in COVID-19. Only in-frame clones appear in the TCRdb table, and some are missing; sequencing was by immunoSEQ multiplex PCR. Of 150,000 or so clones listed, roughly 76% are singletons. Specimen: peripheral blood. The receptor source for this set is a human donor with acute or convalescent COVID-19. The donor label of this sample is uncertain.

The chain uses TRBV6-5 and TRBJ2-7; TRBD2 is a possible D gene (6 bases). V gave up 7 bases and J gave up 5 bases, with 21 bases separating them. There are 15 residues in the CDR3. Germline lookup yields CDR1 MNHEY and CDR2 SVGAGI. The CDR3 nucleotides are TGTGCCAGCACCCCGGCTGGCCTAGGGACTCACGAGCAGTACGTC. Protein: CASTPAGLGTHEQYV.

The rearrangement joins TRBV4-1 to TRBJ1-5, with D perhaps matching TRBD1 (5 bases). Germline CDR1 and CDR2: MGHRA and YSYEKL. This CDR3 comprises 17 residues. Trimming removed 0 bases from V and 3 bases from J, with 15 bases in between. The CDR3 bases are TGCGCCAGCAGCCAAGAAGTTGCTTCAGGGCTCAATCAGCCCCAGCATTTT. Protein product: CASSQEVASGLNQPQHF.

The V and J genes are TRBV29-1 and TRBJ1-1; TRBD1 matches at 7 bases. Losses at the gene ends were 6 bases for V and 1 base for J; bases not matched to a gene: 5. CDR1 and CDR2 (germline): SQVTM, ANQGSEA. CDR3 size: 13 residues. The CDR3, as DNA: TGCAGCGTGATGACAGGGCAGAACACTGAAGCTTTCTTT. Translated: CSVMTGQNTEAFF.

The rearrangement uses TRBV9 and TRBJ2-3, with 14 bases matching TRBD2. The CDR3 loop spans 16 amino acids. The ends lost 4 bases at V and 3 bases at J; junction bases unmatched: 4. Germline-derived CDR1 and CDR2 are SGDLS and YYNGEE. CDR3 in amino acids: CASSPRTSGGTDTQYF. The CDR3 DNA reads TGTGCCAGCAGCCCCAGGACTAGCGGGGGGACAGATACGCAGTATTTT.

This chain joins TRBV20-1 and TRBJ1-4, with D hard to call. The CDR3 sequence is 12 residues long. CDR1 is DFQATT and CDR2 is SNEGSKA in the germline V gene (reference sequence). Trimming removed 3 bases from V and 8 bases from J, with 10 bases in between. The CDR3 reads CSASSAREKLFF. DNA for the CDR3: TGCAGTGCTAGTTCCGCTCGGGAAAAACTGTTTTTT.

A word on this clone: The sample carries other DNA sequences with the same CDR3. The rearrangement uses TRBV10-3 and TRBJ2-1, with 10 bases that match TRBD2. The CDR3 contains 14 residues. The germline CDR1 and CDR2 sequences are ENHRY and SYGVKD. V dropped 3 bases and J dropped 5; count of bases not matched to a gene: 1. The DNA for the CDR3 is TGTGCCATCAGTGAACTAGCGGGAAACAATGAGCAGTTCTTC. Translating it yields CAISELAGNNEQFF.

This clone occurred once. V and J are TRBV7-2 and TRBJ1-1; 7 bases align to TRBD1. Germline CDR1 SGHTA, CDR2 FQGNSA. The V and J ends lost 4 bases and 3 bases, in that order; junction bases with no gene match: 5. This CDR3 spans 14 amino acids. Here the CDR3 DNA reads TGTGCCAGCAGCTGGGGGGACAGCCACACTGAAGCTTTCTTT. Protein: CASSWGDSHTEAFF.

The CDR3 DNA is TGTGCCAGTAGTTCTTCCGGGACAGGGATCGTAACTAATGAAAAACTGTTTTTT. It yields the protein CASSSSGTGIVTNEKLFF. The V call is TRBV19, the J call TRBJ1-4, with 9 nucleotides matching TRBD1. Germline V gene data show CDR1 as LNHDA and CDR2 as SQIVND (reference sequence). The CDR3 covers 18 residues. V lost 5 bases, J lost 1 base, and 11 bases stayed unmatched.

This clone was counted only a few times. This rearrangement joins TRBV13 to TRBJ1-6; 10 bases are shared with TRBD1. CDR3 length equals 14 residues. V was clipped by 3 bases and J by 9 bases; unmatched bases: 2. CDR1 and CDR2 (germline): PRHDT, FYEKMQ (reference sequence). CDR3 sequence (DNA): TGTGCCAGCAGCTTTGGACAGGGGGGTTCACCCCTCCACTTT. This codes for CASSFGQGGSPLHF.

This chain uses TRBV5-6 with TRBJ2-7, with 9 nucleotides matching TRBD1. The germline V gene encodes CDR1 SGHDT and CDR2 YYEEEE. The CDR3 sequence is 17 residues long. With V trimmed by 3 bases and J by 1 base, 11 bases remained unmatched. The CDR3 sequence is CASSSIGQGSFSYEQYV. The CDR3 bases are TGTGCCAGCAGCTCCATTGGACAGGGGAGCTTTTCCTACGAGCAGTACGTC.

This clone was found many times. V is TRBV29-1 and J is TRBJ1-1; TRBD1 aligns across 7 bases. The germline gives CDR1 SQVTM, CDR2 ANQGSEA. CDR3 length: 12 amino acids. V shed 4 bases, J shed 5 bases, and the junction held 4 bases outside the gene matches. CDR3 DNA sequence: TGCAGCGTTGGACAGGGAAAAACTGAAGCTTTCTTT. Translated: CSVGQGKTEAFF.

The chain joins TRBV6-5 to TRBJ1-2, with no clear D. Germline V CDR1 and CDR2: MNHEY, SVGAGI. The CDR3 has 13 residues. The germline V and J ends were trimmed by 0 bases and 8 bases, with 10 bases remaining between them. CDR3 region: CASSYSGTQGYTF. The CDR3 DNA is TGTGCCAGCAGTTACTCGGGCACTCAGGGCTACACCTTC.

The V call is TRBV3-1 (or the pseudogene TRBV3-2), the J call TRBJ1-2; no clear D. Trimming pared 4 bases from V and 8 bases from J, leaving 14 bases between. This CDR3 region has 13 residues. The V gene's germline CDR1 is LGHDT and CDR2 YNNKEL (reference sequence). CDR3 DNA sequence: TGTGCCAGCAGCCTTACTATTGAGAGCGGCTACACCTTC. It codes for CASSLTIESGYTF.

The CDR3 region has the DNA TGTGCCAGCAGCAGTCCGGGACAGGTGGTGAATGAGCAGTTCTTC. It specifies CASSSPGQVVNEQFF. The rearrangement joins TRBV7-6 to TRBJ2-1, with TRBD1 matching over 8 bases. The trim removed 5 bases at V and 7 bases at J, leaving 10 bases unmatched. This CDR3 has 15 residues. Germline values: CDR1 SGHVS, CDR2 FNYEAQ.

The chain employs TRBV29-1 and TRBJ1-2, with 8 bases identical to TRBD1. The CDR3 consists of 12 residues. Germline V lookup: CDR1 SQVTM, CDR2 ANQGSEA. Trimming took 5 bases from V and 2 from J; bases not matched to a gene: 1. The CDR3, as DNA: TGCAGCGTTCGGACAGGGAACTATGGCTACACCTTC. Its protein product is CSVRTGNYGYTF.

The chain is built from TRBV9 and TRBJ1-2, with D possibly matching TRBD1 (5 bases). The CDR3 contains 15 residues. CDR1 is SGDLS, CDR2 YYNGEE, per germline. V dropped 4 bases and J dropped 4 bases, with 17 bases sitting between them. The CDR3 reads CASSSQGGTTYGYTF. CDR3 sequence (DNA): TGTGCCAGCAGCTCCCAGGGAGGGACCACCTATGGCTACACCTTC.

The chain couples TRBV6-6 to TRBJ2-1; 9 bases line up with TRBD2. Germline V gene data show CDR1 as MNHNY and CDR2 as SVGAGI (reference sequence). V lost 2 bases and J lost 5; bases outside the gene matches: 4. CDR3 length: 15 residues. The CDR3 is CASSYRASGDNEQFF. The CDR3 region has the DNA TGTGCCAGCAGTTACCGGGCTAGCGGGGACAATGAGCAGTTCTTC.

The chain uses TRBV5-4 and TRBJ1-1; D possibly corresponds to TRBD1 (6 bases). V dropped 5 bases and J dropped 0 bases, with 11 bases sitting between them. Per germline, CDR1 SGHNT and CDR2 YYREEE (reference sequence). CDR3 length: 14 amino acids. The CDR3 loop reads CASRQDSLNTEAFF. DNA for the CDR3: TGTGCCAGCAGACAGGACAGCTTGAACACTGAAGCTTTCTTT.

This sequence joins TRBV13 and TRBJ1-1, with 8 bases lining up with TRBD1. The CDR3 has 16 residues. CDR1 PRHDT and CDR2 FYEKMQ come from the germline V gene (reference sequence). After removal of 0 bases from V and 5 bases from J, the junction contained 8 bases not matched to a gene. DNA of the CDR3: TGTGCCAGCAGCTTAGGCCGCGAGACAGGGGAGACTGAAGCTTTCTTT. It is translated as CASSLGRETGETEAFF.

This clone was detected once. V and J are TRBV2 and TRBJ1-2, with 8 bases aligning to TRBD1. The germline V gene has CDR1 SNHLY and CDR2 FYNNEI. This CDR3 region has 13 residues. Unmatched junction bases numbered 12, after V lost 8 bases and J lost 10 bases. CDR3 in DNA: TGTGCCAGCCCGGGGACAGGACCTATTGACTACACCTTC. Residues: CASPGTGPIDYTF.